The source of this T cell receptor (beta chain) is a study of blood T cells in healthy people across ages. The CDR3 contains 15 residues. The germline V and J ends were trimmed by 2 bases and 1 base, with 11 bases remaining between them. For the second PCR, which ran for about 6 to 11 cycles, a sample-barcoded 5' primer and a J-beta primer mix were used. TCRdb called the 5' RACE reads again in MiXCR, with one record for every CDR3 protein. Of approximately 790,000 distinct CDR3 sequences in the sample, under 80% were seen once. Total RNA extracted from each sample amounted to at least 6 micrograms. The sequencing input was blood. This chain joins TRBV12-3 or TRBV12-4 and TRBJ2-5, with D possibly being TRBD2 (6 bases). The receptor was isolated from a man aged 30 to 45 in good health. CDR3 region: CASSLTGEIQETQYF. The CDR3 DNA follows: TGTGCCAGCAGTTTAACGGGGGAAATCCAAGAGACCCAGTACTTC.